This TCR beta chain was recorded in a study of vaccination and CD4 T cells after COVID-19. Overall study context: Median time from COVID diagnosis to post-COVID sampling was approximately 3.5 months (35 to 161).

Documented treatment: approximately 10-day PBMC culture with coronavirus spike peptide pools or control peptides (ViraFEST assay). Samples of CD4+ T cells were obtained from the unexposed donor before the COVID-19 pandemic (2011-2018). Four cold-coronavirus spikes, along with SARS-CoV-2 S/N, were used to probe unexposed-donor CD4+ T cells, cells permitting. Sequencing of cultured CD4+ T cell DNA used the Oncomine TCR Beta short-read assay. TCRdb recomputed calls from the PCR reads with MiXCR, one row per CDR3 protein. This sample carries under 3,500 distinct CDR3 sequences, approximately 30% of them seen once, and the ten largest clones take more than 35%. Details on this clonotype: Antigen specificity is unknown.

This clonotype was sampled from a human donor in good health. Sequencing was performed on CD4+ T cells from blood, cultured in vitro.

The chain's CDR3 is CASSLAPEATLSYEQYF. Written as DNA, the CDR3 is TGTGCCAGCAGCTTGGCCCCGGAAGCTACACTTTCCTACGAGCAGTACTTC. The chain links TRBV7-2 to TRBJ2-7; D ambiguous. CDR3 length: 17 amino acids. V lost 3 bases to trimming and J lost 1 base, with 19 bases between them. The germline gives CDR1 SGHTA, CDR2 FQGNSA.